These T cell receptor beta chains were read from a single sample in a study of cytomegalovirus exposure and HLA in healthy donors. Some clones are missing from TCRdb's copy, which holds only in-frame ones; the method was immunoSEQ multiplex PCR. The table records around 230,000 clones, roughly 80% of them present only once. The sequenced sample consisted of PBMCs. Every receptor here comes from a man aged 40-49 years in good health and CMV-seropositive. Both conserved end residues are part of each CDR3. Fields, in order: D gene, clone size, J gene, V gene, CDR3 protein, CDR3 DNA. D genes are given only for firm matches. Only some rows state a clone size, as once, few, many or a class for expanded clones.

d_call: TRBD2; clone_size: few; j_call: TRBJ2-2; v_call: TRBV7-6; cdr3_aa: CASSLGRLAGGRTGELFF; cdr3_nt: TGTGCCAGCAGCTTAGGTCGGCTAGCGGGAGGAAGGACCGGGGAGCTGTTTTTT
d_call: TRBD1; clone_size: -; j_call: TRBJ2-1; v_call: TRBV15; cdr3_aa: CATSPRTGLYNEQFF; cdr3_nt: TGTGCCACCAGCCCAAGGACAGGGCTTTACAATGAGCAGTTCTTC
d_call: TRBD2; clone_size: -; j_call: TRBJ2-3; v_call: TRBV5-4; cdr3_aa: CASSAIGTSGMGGTDTQYF; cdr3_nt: TGTGCCAGCAGCGCCATAGGGACTAGCGGGATGGGCGGGACAGATACGCAGTATTTT
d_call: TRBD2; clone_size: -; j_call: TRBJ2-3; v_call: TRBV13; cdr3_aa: CASSLGLAGGPGTDTQYF; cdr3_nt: TGTGCCAGCAGCTTGGGACTAGCGGGAGGGCCGGGCACAGATACGCAGTATTTT
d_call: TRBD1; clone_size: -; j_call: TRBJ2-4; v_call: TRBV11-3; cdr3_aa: CASSLDTRGIQYF; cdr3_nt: TGTGCCAGCAGCTTAGATACCAGGGGGATTCAGTACTTC
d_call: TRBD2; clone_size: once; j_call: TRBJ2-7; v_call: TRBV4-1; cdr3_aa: CASGIAGSYEQYF; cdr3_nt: TGCGCCAGCGGGATAGCGGGATCTTACGAGCAGTACTTC
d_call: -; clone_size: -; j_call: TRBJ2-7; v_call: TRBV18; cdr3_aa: CASSLQGREQYF; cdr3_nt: TGTGCCAGCTCACTGCAGGGTCGCGAGCAGTACTTC
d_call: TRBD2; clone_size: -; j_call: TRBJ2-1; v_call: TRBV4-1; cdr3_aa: CASSPLGGSSYNEQFF; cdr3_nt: TGCGCCAGCAGCCCCCTGGGCGGGAGCTCCTACAATGAGCAGTTCTTC
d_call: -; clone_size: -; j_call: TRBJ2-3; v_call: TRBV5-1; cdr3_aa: CASSLDSTGRSDTQYF; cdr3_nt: TGCGCCAGCAGCTTGGACAGCACAGGGAGATCAGATACGCAGTATTTT
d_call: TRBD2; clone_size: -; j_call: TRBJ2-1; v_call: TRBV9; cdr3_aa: CASSSRTSGRDNEQFF; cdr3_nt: TGTGCCAGCAGCTCTCGGACTAGCGGGCGGGACAATGAGCAGTTCTTC
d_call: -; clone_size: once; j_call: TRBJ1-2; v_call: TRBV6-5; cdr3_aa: CASKGGQSYGYTF; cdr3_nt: TGTGCCAGCAAAGGCGGACAGAGCTATGGCTACACCTTC
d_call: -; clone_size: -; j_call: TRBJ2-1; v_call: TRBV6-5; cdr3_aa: CASRYGADNEQFF; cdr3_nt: TGTGCCAGCAGGTACGGGGCCGACAATGAGCAGTTCTTC
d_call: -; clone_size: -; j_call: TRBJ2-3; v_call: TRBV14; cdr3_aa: CASSQDWQPQYF; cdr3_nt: TGTGCCAGCAGCCAAGACTGGCAACCGCAGTATTTT
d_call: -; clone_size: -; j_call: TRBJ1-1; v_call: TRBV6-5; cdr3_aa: CASTLGRPNTEAFF; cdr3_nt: TGTGCCAGCACCCTCGGGAGGCCGAACACTGAAGCTTTCTTT
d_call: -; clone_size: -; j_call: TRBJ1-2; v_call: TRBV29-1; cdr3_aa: CSVVGEEYGYTF; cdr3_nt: TGCAGCGTAGTCGGGGAAGAGTATGGCTACACCTTC
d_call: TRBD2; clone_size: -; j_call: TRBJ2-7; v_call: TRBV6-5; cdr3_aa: CASSYYVTSGEQYF; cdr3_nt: TGTGCCAGCAGTTACTATGTGACTAGCGGTGAGCAGTACTTC